These T cell receptor beta chains were read from a single sample in a study of cytomegalovirus exposure and HLA in healthy donors. Clones were read by immunoSEQ multiplex PCR, and TCRdb kept only the in-frame ones, dropping some. The repertoire table contains approximately 45,000 clones. Sequencing used PBMCs. These receptor sequences come from a male donor in good health and CMV-seronegative. The CDR3 runs from the conserved cysteine through the conserved F or W. Fields, in order: V gene, CDR3 protein.

TRBV5-1	CASQFLAGLNTGELFF
TRBV19	CASTKARDRGNTGELFF
TRBV19	CASSAGFQPQHF
TRBV11-1	CASSPDSNYGYTF
TRBV6-1	CASSGLAGGGETQYF
TRBV9	CASSVDPAGDETQYF
TRBV30	CAWKTILGRDTEAFF
TRBV27	CASSFPGQGAYEQFF
TRBV19	CATTGITRELFF
TRBV5-1	CASRRGDSGANVLTF
TRBV5-4	CASSPTSGRTYEQYF
TRBV9	CASSTYRGGLTNYGYTF
TRBV29-1	CSVPYFAGGGSRANEQFF
TRBV5-1	CASSVGVLHSGNTIYF
TRBV18	CASQISGREYEQYF
TRBV6-5	CASSYREGQPQHF
TRBV4-1	CASSLNFQETQYF
TRBV11-2	CASSLAGGEIYEQYF
TRBV30	CAWSRGQSYEQYF
TRBV2	CASTAGSSSYEQYF
TRBV6-1	CASSISGTGNYGYTF
TRBV4-2	CASSQSREADEKLFF
TRBV14	CASSQEGEGYGTGELFF
TRBV2	CASRGQGETQYF
TRBV6-1	CATQRDEKLFF
TRBV7-2	CASSSGTGELGYTF
TRBV7-3	CASSLGPMGRLETQYF
TRBV19	CASSEVGSSYNEQFF
TRBV9	CASSADRSGGNTIYF
TRBV30	CAWSGQNTEAFF
TRBV6-5	CASSRQGGFTDTQYF
TRBV19	CASSRDRGYNEQFF
TRBV6-5	CASTRLAGGWSEQFF
TRBV5-6	CASSLGAHSSGNTIYF
TRBV4-1	CASSQPTRGNTQYF
TRBV11-2	CASSFRLGNEQYF
TRBV7-9	CASSPRRETGELFF
TRBV9	CASSVAAAIPYEQYF
TRBV5-5	CASLPGGGRVGNTIYF
TRBV15	CATSSRLDIYEQYF
TRBV5-5	CASSLDGNSYNEQFF
TRBV6-5	CASSFPTGALSEQFF
TRBV6-6	CASRPGQGAEYEQYF
TRBV28	CASSSALGSGSGNEQFF
TRBV4-1	CASSQDDPGDGYTF
TRBV4-2	CASSQPLRGRSGSYEQYF
TRBV11-2	CASSKSGTGTYEQYF
TRBV5-1	CASSPQGTGVNEQYF
TRBV9	CASSVDGSPPSTDTQYF
TRBV5-6	CASSFTATYEQYF
TRBV11-2	CASSRTGGSYNEQFF